This is a list of T cell receptor beta chains from one sample in a study of cytomegalovirus exposure and HLA in healthy donors. The data were produced by immunoSEQ multiplex PCR, yet TCRdb's version contains in-frame clones alone and is incomplete. The top ten clones hold about 3% of a sample with 200,000 to 250,000 clones, approximately 70% of them seen once. What was sequenced was PBMCs. Receptors originate from a man aged 35-49 years in good health and CMV-seropositive. Both conserved end residues are part of each CDR3. Each record gives: J gene, V gene, D gene, clone size, CDR3 protein, CDR3 DNA. The D gene is left open where the match is weak. The size field is filled for only some rows; it gives once, few, many or a size class.

TRBJ2-7	TRBV11-2	TRBD2	-	CASSLPGTSREQYF	TGTGCCAGCAGCTTACCCGGGACTAGCCGCGAGCAGTACTTC
TRBJ1-2	TRBV2	-	-	CASSAFLDTYGYTF	TGTGCCAGCAGTGCCTTCCTGGACACCTATGGCTACACCTTC
TRBJ2-5	TRBV11-3	TRBD2	few	CASSPGTSGGVNQETQYF	TGTGCCAGCAGCCCCGGGACTAGCGGGGGAGTTAACCAAGAGACCCAGTACTTC
TRBJ2-7	TRBV5-6	-	-	CASSRQTYEQYF	TGTGCCAGCAGCCGACAGACCTACGAGCAGTACTTC
TRBJ2-3	TRBV2	-	-	CASRWLPSTDTQYF	TGTGCCAGCAGATGGCTTCCAAGCACAGATACGCAGTATTTT
TRBJ1-2	TRBV5-1	-	-	CASSLGSSTIIDGYTF	TGCGCCAGCAGCCTAGGATCGTCCACAATAATTGATGGCTACACCTTC
TRBJ1-3	TRBV28	-	-	CASSTLGEGYSGNTIYF	TGTGCCAGCAGTACCCTGGGGGAGGGCTACTCTGGAAACACCATATATTTT
TRBJ2-4	TRBV13	TRBD1	-	CASSLSDRAKNIQYF	TGTGCCAGCAGCTTATCGGACAGGGCCAAAAACATTCAGTACTTC
TRBJ1-2	TRBV2	-	-	CASMGLSRDYGYTF	TGTGCCAGCATGGGACTTTCAAGGGATTATGGCTACACCTTC
TRBJ2-1	TRBV11-3	-	-	CASSLRTADYNEQFF	TGTGCCAGCAGCTTAAGGACAGCGGACTACAATGAGCAGTTCTTC
TRBJ2-7	TRBV4-1	-	-	CASSQGPLCAQYF	TGCGCCAGCAGCCAAGGCCCTCTATGCGCGCAGTACTTC
TRBJ1-2	TRBV19	-	few	CASGRTIDGYTF	TGTGCCTCAGGGCGAACCATCGATGGCTACACCTTC
TRBJ2-2	TRBV2	-	-	CASSDRRVSTGELFF	TGTGCCAGCAGTGACAGACGGGTCAGCACCGGGGAGCTGTTTTTT
TRBJ1-1	TRBV10-1	-	-	CASSDNTRWTEAFF	TGCGCCAGCAGTGACAACACCAGGTGGACTGAAGCTTTCTTT
TRBJ2-7	TRBV7-2	-	-	CASSLEQGYEQYF	TGTGCCAGCAGCTTAGAACAGGGCTACGAGCAGTACTTC
TRBJ2-4	TRBV9	TRBD2	-	CASSSRGAGGPGNIQYF	TGTGCCAGCAGCTCGCGAGGGGCGGGGGGGCCCGGAAACATTCAGTACTTC
TRBJ2-5	TRBV7-8	-	-	CASSLTPTRVSETQYF	TGTGCCAGCAGCTTGACCCCGACCAGGGTTTCAGAGACCCAGTACTTC
TRBJ2-5	TRBV6-1	-	-	CASSRRQSETQYF	TGTGCCAGCAGTCGCCGACAGTCCGAGACCCAGTACTTC
TRBJ1-2	TRBV11-2	TRBD1	-	CASSPRTGQDGYTF	TGTGCCAGCAGCCCCAGGACAGGGCAGGATGGCTACACCTTC
TRBJ1-6	TRBV6-1	-	few	CASSETQGSNSPLHF	TGTGCCAGCAGTGAAACACAGGGAAGTAATTCACCCCTCCACTTT
TRBJ1-6	TRBV11-2	-	once	CASSLARSSPLHF	TGTGCCAGCAGCTTAGCGCGTTCTTCACCCCTCCACTTT
TRBJ2-7	TRBV27	TRBD1	-	CASSDTGDRGTFLYEQYF	TGTGCCAGCAGCGATACCGGGGACAGGGGGACCTTTTTATACGAGCAGTACTTC